Listed here are 20 T cell receptor beta chains from one sample, sequenced in a study of molecular identifiers for immune sequencing clone quantification. Via MiXCR, TCRdb re-called the PCR reads, giving one row per CDR3 protein. Among about 640,000 distinct CDR3 sequences listed, just under 20% were seen once. Sequencing was performed on naive CD8+ T cells from blood, with Jurkat cell RNA spiked in. This sample's subset: FACS-sorted CD8+CD4-CCR7+CD45RA+ naive T cells. All receptors derive from a human donor in good health. Some libraries in this study had Jurkat cell RNA spiked in.

This clonotype has a handful of counts. The V gene is TRBV7-9, the J gene TRBJ1-1; D gene uncertain. Trimming cost V 7 bases and J 0 bases, with 6 bases left between them. Germline assignment: CDR1 SEHNR and CDR2 FQNEAQ (reference sequence). This CDR3 comprises 12 residues. CDR3 sequence: CASTILNTEAFF. In DNA form, the CDR3 reads TGTGCCAGCACCATACTGAACACTGAAGCTTTCTTT.

This clonotype was observed many times. CDR3 residues: CASTGTHYNEQFF. The CDR3 coding sequence is TGTGCCAGCACCGGGACTCACTACAATGAGCAGTTCTTC. The chain employs TRBV11-2 and TRBJ2-1; TRBD2 is a possible D gene (6 bases). The CDR3 length is 13 residues. V lost 7 bases and J lost 3, with 10 bases in between. Germline-derived CDR1 and CDR2 are SGHAT and FQNNGV.

The rearrangement joins TRBV7-9 to TRBJ2-3; a weak D match, TRBD1 (6 bases). CDR1 is SEHNR and CDR2 is FQNEAQ in the germline V gene (reference sequence). Trimming cost V 3 bases and J 3 bases, with 7 bases left between them. The CDR3 loop spans 13 amino acids. In DNA form, the CDR3 reads TGTGCCAGCAGCTTGGACAGAACAGATACGCAGTATTTT. Translating it yields CASSLDRTDTQYF. The whole variable domain, remainder taken from reference TRBV7-9 and TRBJ2-3, is DTGVSQNPRHKITKRGQNVTFRCDPISEHNRLYWYRQTLGQGPEFLTYFQNEAQLEKSRLLSDRFSAERPKGSFSTLEIQRTEQGDSAMYLCASSLDRTDTQYFGPGTRLTVL.

Regarding this clonotype: A single base separates this from a much larger clone, so it may be a read error. The chain uses TRBV6-5 and TRBJ2-1; 9 bases align to TRBD2. CDR1 is MNHEY, CDR2 SVGAGI, per germline. This CDR3 is 14 amino acids long. CDR3 residues: CASRGTSSGNEQLF. The CDR3 DNA is TGTGCCAGCAGAGGGACTAGCTCTGGCAATGAGCAGCTCTTC.

Regarding this clonotype: One junction end does not reproduce the germline sequence, and a read error may be involved. J is TRBJ2-1 and V is TRBV30; tentatively, D is TRBD2 (5 bases). The germline V gene has CDR1 GTSNPN and CDR2 SVGIG (reference sequence). This CDR3 contains 14 residues. The DNA for the CDR3 is TGTGCCTGGATAAGTCGGCTAGCCTACAGTGAGCAGTTCTTC. Protein: CAWISRLAYSEQFF.

This clonotype was counted ten times or more. V usage is TRBV20-1 and J usage is TRBJ1-1, with 9 bases identical to TRBD1. Trimming at V came to 0 bases and at J to 3 bases, leaving 8 bases not matched to a gene. The CDR3 runs to 16 residues. From germline, CDR1 is DFQATT and CDR2 SNEGSKA (reference sequence). The CDR3 coding sequence is TGCAGTGCTAGAGACCCACAGGGGGCGCTTTACACTGAAGCTTTCTTT. It encodes CSARDPQGALYTEAFF.

In its sample, this clonotype was seen many times. The chain combines TRBV14 with TRBJ2-5; D gene unclear. V lost 0 bases and J 3 bases, leaving 11 bases between the germline ends. Germline assignment: CDR1 SGHDN and CDR2 FVKESK. The CDR3 sequence is 15 residues long. CDR3 region: CASSQERRLKETQYF. DNA of the CDR3: TGTGCCAGCAGCCAAGAAAGGCGACTCAAAGAGACCCAGTACTTC.

There are many counts of this clonotype. CDR3 in amino acids: CASSNRGPNTEAFF. CDR3 DNA sequence: TGTGCCAGCAGCAACCGGGGCCCGAACACTGAAGCTTTCTTT. The chain recombines TRBV28 with TRBJ1-1; weak D call: TRBD1 (5 bases). Germline CDR1 is MDHEN and CDR2 is SYDVKM. There are 14 residues in the CDR3. V was shortened by 6 bases and J by 1 base, with 12 bases between the two germline ends.

Comment on this clonotype: Just one base apart from a much larger clone, this may be a read error. The chain employs TRBV6-1 and TRBJ1-1; 9 bases match TRBD1. Germline V gene sequence: CDR1 MNHNS, CDR2 SASEGT. This CDR3 spans 15 amino acids. The CDR3 spells CASSEGSRDREEASF. CDR3 bases: TGTGCCAGCAGTGAAGGGAGTAGGGACAGGGAGGAAGCTTCCTTT.

This clonotype was picked up many times. V is TRBV12-5 and J is TRBJ2-7; D perhaps matches TRBD1 (6 bases). Germline V gives CDR1 LGHNT, CDR2 FRNRAP. This CDR3 has 15 amino acids. V lost 7 bases and J lost 1, with 17 bases in between. The CDR3 loop reads CASAVGWTDSYEQYF. CDR3 in DNA: TGTGCTAGTGCCGTCGGATGGACAGATTCCTACGAGCAGTACTTC.

This clonotype was picked up many times. V usage is TRBV14 and J usage is TRBJ1-1; D might be TRBD1 (6 bases). The CDR3 covers 17 residues. V dropped 0 bases and J dropped 0 bases, with 14 bases sitting between them. Germline V lookup: CDR1 SGHDN, CDR2 FVKESK. The CDR3 protein is CASSQETGTRMNTEAFF. CDR3 nucleotides: TGTGCCAGCAGCCAAGAAACCGGGACACGGATGAACACTGAAGCTTTCTTT.

This clonotype appeared many times. The chain uses TRBV20-1 and TRBJ1-5; possible D gene TRBD1, 5 bases. Deletions cut 2 bases from V and 2 bases from J, with 7 bases between. CDR1 and CDR2 from the germline V gene are DFQATT and SNEGSKA (reference sequence). The CDR3 runs to 13 residues. The CDR3: CSARPQGNQPQHF. CDR3 nucleotides: TGCAGTGCTAGACCACAGGGCAATCAGCCCCAGCATTTT.

As to this clonotype: The germline gene is not matched at one end of the junction; a read error may be the cause. The chain recombines TRBV7-9 with TRBJ2-7; D is possibly TRBD1 (5 bases). The V gene's germline CDR1 is SEHNR and CDR2 FQNEAQ (reference sequence). This CDR3 comprises 14 residues. Here the CDR3 reads CASSPKGDFYEQHF. In nucleotides, the CDR3 is TGTGCCAGCAGCCCAAAAGGGGATTTCTACGAGCAGCACTTC.

This chain joins TRBV19 and TRBJ2-1; 7 bases are shared with TRBD2. Germline V CDR1 and CDR2: LNHDA, SQIVND (reference sequence). With 1 base clipped from V and 5 bases from J, the junction kept 5 bases outside the gene matches. The CDR3 has 15 residues. CDR3 sequence (DNA): TGTGCCAGTAGTATAGGTGCCCTAGCGGACAATGAGCAGTTCTTC. Translation: CASSIGALADNEQFF.

In regard to this clonotype: This may be a read error, as it is one base from a much larger clone. This chain connects TRBV5-1 to TRBJ2-7; the D gene is possibly TRBD1 (5 bases). Germline V gives CDR1 SGHRS, CDR2 YFSETQ. CDR3 size: 13 residues. V was shortened by 7 bases and J by 2 bases, with 13 bases between the two germline ends. CDR3 nucleotide sequence: TGCGCCAGCGCCCCAGGGTTCGCCTACGAGCAGTACTTC. It specifies CASAPGFAYEQYF. The variable domain in full, completed from reference TRBV5-1 and TRBJ2-7, reads KAGVTQTPRYLIKTRGQQVTLSCSPISGHRSVSWYQQTPGQGLQFLFEYFSETQRNKGNFPGRFSGRQFSNSRSEMNVSTLELGDSALYLCASAPGFAYEQYFGPGTRLTVT.

This clonotype showed up just a few times. The CDR3 nucleotides read TGTGCCAGCAGCCAACGGACTAGCGGGGGCCAAGAGACCCAGTACTTC. Its translation is CASSQRTSGGQETQYF. The chain employs TRBV11-2 and TRBJ2-5, with 13 bases aligning to TRBD2. CDR3 length: 16 residues. V shed 5 bases and J 1 base; nucleotides not matched to a gene: 4. CDR1 is SGHAT, CDR2 FQNNGV, per germline. Based on the CDR3 plus reference TRBV11-2 and TRBJ2-5, the full variable domain is EAGVAQSPRYKIIEKRQSVAFWCNPISGHATLYWYQQILGQGPKLLIQFQNNGVVDDSQLPKDRFSAERLKGVDSTLKIQPAKLEDSAVYLCASSQRTSGGQETQYFGPGTRLLVL.

J is TRBJ2-2 and V is TRBV4-3; D is tentatively TRBD1 or TRBD2 (5 bases each). Germline CDR1 LGHNA, CDR2 YSLEER. Trimming pared 4 bases from V and 4 bases from J, leaving 10 bases between. This CDR3 has 14 residues. CDR3 sequence: CASSPGTSTGELFF. CDR3 nucleotide sequence: TGCGCCAGCAGCCCCGGGACGTCCACCGGGGAGCTGTTTTTT.

Concerning this clonotype: This could be a read error, since a much larger clone is one nucleotide away. The V gene is TRBV30, the J gene TRBJ2-7, with D unresolved. This CDR3 spans 11 amino acids. Germline V gene sequence: CDR1 GTSNPN, CDR2 SVGIG (reference sequence). The CDR3 loop is CAWSLVYEQCF. CDR3 nucleotide sequence: TGTGCCTGGAGCCTGGTCTACGAGCAGTGCTTC.

The chain links TRBV20-1 to TRBJ2-3; TRBD2 matches at 7 bases. V was clipped by 5 bases and J by 3 bases; unmatched bases: 11. The CDR3 covers 15 residues. Germline CDR1 reads DFQATT; CDR2 reads SNEGSKA (reference sequence). The CDR3 sequence: CSASPTSWSTDTQYF. CDR3 nucleotide sequence: TGCAGTGCTTCGCCGACTAGCTGGAGTACAGATACGCAGTATTTT.

Ten or more counts support this clonotype. J is TRBJ2-7 and V is TRBV5-1; D may be TRBD2 (6 bases). Germline lookup yields CDR1 SGHRS and CDR2 YFSETQ. Trimming stripped 7 bases from V and 0 bases from J, with 11 bases between. The CDR3 runs 13 residues. CDR3 sequence reads: CASGTGLSYEQYF. The CDR3 coding sequence is TGCGCCAGCGGAACGGGACTCTCCTACGAGCAGTACTTC.